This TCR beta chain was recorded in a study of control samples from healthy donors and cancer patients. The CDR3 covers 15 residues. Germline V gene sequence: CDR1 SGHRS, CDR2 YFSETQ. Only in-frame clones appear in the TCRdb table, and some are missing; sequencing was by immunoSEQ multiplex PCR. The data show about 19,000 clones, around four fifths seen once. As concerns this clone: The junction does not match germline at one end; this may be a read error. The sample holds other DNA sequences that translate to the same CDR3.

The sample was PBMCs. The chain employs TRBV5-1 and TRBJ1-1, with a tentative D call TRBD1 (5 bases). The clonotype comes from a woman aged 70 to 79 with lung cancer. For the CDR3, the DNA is TGCGCCAGTAGCTTGGAGGGGTCGAAGAACACTGAAGCTTTCTTT. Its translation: CASSLEGSKNTEAFF.